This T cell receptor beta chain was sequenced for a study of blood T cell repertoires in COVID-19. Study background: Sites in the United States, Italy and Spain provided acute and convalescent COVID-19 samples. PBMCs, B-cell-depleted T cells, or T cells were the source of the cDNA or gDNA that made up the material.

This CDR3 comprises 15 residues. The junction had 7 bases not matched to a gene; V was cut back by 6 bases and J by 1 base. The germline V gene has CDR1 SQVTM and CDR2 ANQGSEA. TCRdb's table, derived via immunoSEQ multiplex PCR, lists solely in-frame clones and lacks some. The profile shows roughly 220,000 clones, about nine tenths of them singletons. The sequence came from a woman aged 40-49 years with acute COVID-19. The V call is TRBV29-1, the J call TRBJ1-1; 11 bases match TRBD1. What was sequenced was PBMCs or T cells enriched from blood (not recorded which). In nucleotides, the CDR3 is TGCAGCGTCGCCGGACAGGGGGCCCCGAACACTGAAGCTTTCTTT. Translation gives CSVAGQGAPNTEAFF.